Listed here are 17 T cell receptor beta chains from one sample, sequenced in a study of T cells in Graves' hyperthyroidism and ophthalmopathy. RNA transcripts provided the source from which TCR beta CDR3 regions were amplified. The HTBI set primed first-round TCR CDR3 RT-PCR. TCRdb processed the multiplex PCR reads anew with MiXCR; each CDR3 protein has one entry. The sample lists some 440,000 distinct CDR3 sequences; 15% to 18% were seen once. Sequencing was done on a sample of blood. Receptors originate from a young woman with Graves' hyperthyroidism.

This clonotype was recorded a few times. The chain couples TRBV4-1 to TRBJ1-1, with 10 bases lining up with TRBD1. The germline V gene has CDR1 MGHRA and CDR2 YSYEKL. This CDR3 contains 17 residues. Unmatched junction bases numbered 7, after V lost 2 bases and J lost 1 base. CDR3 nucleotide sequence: TGCGCCAGCAGCCAACCGGGACAGGGGTGGCGGAACACTGAAGCTTTCTTT. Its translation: CASSQPGQGWRNTEAFF.

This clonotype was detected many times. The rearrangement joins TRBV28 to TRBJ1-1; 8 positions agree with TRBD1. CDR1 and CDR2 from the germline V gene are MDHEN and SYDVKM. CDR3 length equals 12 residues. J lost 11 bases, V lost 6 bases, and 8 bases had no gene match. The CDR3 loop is CASSGNRGDAFF. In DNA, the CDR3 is TGTGCCAGCAGCGGCAACAGGGGGGACGCTTTCTTT.

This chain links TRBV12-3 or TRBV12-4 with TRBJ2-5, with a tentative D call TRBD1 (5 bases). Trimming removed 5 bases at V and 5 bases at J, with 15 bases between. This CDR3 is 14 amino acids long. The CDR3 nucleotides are TGTGCCAGCAGTCCGGACATCTTAGGGGAGACCCAGTACTTC. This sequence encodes CASSPDILGETQYF.

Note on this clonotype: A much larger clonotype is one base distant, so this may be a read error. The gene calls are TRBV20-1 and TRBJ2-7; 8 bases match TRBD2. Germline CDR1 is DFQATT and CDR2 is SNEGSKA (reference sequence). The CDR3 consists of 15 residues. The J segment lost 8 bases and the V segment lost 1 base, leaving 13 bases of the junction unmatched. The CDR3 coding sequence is TGCAGTGCTAGAGGTCTGGGGGAACTAGCGGTTCAGCAGTACTTC. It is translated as CSARGLGELAVQQYF.

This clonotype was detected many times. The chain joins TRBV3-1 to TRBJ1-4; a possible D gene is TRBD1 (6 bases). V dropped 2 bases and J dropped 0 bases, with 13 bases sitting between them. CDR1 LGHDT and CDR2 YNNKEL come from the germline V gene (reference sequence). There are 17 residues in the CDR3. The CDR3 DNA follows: TGTGCCAGCAGCCAAAGAGTGGACAGCTCAACTAATGAAAAACTGTTTTTT. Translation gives CASSQRVDSSTNEKLFF.

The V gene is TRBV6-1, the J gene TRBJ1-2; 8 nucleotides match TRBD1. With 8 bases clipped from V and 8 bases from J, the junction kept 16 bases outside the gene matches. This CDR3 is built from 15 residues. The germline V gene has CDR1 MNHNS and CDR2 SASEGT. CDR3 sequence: CASLRSPGQVGGYTF. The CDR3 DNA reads TGTGCCAGCCTACGGTCCCCGGGACAGGTGGGGGGCTACACCTTC.

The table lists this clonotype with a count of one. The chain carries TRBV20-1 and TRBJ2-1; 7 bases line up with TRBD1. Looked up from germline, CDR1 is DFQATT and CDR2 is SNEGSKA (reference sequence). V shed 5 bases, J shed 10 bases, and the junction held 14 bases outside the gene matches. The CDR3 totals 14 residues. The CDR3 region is CSADQGVGTNEQFF. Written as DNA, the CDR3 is TGCAGTGCTGACCAGGGGGTAGGGACCAACGAGCAGTTCTTC.

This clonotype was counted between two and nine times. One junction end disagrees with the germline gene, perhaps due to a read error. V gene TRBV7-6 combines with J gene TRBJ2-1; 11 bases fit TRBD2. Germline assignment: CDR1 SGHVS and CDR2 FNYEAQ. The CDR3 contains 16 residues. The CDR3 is CASGLNSGRALDEQFF. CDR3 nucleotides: TGTGCCAGCGGCTTAAATAGCGGGAGGGCCCTCGATGAGCAGTTCTTC.

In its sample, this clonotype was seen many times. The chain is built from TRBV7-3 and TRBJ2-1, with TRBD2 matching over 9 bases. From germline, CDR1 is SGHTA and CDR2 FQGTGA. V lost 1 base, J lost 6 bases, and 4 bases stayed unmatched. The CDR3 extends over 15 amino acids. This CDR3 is CASSLMSGGSNEQFF. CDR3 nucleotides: TGTGCCAGCAGCTTAATGAGCGGGGGGAGCAATGAGCAGTTCTTC.

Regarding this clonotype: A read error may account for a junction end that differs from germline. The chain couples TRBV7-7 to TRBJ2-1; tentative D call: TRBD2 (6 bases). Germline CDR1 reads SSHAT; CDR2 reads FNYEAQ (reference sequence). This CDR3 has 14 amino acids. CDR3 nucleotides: TGTGCTAGCAGCTCAACCCCAACTAGCTATGAGCAGTTCTTC. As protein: CASSSTPTSYEQFF. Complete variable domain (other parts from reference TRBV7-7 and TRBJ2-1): GAGVSQSPRYKVTKRGQDVTLRCDPISSHATLYWYQQALGQGPEFLTYFNYEAQPDKSGLPSDRFSAERPEGSISTLTIQRTEQRDSAMYRCASSSTPTSYEQFFGPGTRLTVL.

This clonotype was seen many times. For the CDR3, the DNA is TGTGCCAGCATTCCTGGGGGGGGGGGCGAGACCCAGTACTTC. This gives the protein CASIPGGGGETQYF. The gene calls are TRBV2 and TRBJ2-5; a weak D match, TRBD2 (7 bases). Germline loops: CDR1 SNHLY, CDR2 FYNNEI. This CDR3 comprises 14 residues. V gave up 7 bases and J gave up 5 bases, with 17 bases separating them.

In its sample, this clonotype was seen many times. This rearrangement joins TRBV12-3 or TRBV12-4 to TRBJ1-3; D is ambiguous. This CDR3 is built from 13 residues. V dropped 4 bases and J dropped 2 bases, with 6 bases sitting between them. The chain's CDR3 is CASSYGAGNTIYF. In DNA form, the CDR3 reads TGTGCCAGCAGTTATGGCGCTGGAAACACCATATATTTT.

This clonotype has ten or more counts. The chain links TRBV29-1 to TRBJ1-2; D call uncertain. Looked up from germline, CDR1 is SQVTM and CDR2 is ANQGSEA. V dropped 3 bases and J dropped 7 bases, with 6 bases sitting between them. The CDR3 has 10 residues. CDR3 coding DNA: TGCAGCGTTGATTGGGGTGGCTACACCTTC. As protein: CSVDWGGYTF.

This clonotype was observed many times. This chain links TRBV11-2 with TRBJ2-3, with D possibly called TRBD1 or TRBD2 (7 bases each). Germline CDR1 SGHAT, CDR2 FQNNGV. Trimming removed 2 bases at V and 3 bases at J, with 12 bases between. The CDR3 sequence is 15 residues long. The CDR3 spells CASSLPGGATDTQYF. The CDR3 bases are TGTGCCAGCAGCTTACCAGGGGGGGCAACAGATACGCAGTATTTT. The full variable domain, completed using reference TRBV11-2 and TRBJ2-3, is EAGVAQSPRYKIIEKRQSVAFWCNPISGHATLYWYQQILGQGPKLLIQFQNNGVVDDSQLPKDRFSAERLKGVDSTLKIQPAKLEDSAVYLCASSLPGGATDTQYFGPGTRLTVL.

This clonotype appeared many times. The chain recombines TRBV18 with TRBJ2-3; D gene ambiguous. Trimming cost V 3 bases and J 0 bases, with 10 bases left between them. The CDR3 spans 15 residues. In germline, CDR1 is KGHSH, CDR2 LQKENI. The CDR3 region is CASSPFETSTDTQYF. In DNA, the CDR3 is TGTGCCAGCTCACCCTTCGAAACTAGCACAGATACGCAGTATTTT.

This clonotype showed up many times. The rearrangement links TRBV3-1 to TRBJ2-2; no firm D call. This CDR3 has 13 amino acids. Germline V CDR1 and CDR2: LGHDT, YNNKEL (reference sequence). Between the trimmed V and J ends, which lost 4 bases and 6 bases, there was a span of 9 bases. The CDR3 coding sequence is TGTGCCAGCAGCCCTAGAAACTCCGGGGAGCTGTTTTTT. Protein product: CASSPRNSGELFF.

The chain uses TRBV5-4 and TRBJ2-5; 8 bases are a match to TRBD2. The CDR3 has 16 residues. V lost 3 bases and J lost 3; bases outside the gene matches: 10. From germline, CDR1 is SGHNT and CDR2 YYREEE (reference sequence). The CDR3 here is CASSSPGTRKKETQYF. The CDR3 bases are TGTGCCAGCAGCTCGCCGGGGACTAGGAAAAAAGAGACCCAGTACTTC.